A single sample gave rise to the 23 T cell receptor beta chains below, sequenced in a study of cytomegalovirus exposure and HLA in healthy donors. It was with 60 Vbeta and 13 Jbeta primers that the PCR ran. Data came from immunoSEQ multiplex PCR; TCRdb stores just in-frame clones and leaves some out. Among about 110,000 clones listed, about 70% were seen once. The sequencing input was PBMCs. The receptors were sampled from a boy between 10 and 17 years old in good health and CMV-seronegative.

The J gene is TRBJ1-4, the V gene TRBV27, with D perhaps TRBD1 (6 bases). Germline V gene sequence: CDR1 MNHEY, CDR2 SMNVEV (reference sequence). The CDR3 contains 15 residues. With 4 bases removed from V and 6 bases from J, the gap between germline ends came to 15 bases. The CDR3 reads CASSSQGRGYEKLFF. In DNA, the CDR3 is TGTGCCAGCAGTTCACAGGGTCGAGGGTATGAAAAACTGTTTTTT.

The chain links TRBV7-2 to TRBJ2-7; D unclear. This CDR3 spans 12 amino acids. Deletions cut 5 bases from V and 6 bases from J, with 11 bases between. Germline CDR1 and CDR2: SGHTA and FQGNSA. The CDR3 nucleotides are TGTGCCAGCAGCCTGCCTCTCAGCGAGCAGTACTTC. Amino acid sequence: CASSLPLSEQYF.

The gene calls are TRBV14 and TRBJ2-1; 10 positions match TRBD2. The germline V gene encodes CDR1 SGHDN and CDR2 FVKESK. After removal of 2 bases from V and 0 bases from J, the junction contained 1 base not matched to a gene. The CDR3 loop spans 16 amino acids. This CDR3 reads CASSQIAGGSYNEQFF. As DNA, the CDR3 is TGTGCCAGCAGCCAAATAGCGGGAGGCTCCTACAATGAGCAGTTCTTC.

V usage is TRBV5-6 and J usage is TRBJ2-6; D might be TRBD2 (5 bases). From germline, CDR1 is SGHDT and CDR2 YYEEEE. V lost 4 bases and J 5 bases, leaving 13 bases between the germline ends. CDR3 size: 15 residues. The CDR3 loop reads CASSLGGRRANVLTF. CDR3 coding DNA: TGTGCCAGCAGCCTCGGAGGCCGGAGGGCCAACGTCCTGACTTTC.

The CDR3 DNA is TGCGCCAGCAGCCAAGAGTCAGTGAACACTGAAGCTTTCTTT. The encoded protein is CASSQESVNTEAFF. This chain connects TRBV4-3 to TRBJ1-1, with no clear D. This CDR3 contains 14 residues. V was cut by 0 bases and J by 0 bases, with 5 bases left in between. In germline, CDR1 is LGHNA, CDR2 YSLEER.

The CDR3 loop is CASRPISGQETQYF. CDR3 sequence (DNA): TGTGCCAGCAGACCAATTAGCGGCCAAGAGACCCAGTACTTC. The V gene is TRBV11-2, the J gene TRBJ2-5, with a possible D match to TRBD2 (6 bases). CDR1 and CDR2 (germline): SGHAT, FQNNGV. Trimming pared 6 bases from V and 1 base from J, leaving 12 bases between. The CDR3 covers 14 residues. Variable domain in full (rest from reference TRBV11-2 and TRBJ2-5): EAGVAQSPRYKIIEKRQSVAFWCNPISGHATLYWYQQILGQGPKLLIQFQNNGVVDDSQLPKDRFSAERLKGVDSTLKIQPAKLEDSAVYLCASRPISGQETQYFGPGTRLLVL.

The rearrangement links TRBV15 to TRBJ2-3, with 8 bases that match TRBD1. The germline V gene encodes CDR1 LNHNV and CDR2 YYDKDF (reference sequence). With V trimmed by 0 bases and J by 6 bases, 8 bases remained unmatched. The CDR3 sequence is 16 residues long. In DNA, the CDR3 is TGTGCCACCAGCAGAGAAGGCAGGGGGCGAGGGGATACGCAGTATTTT. It encodes CATSREGRGRGDTQYF.

This clone was seen a single time. CDR3 nucleotide sequence: TGCGCCAGCAGCTTGGACGAGGGCGCAGATACGCAGTATTTT. Translation gives CASSLDEGADTQYF. This chain connects TRBV5-1 to TRBJ2-3; weak D call: TRBD2 (5 bases). The CDR3 covers 14 residues. Germline CDR1 and CDR2: SGHRS and YFSETQ. Trimming cost V 0 bases and J 4 bases, with 9 bases left between them.

The chain couples TRBV11-1 to TRBJ2-2; 8 bases agree with TRBD1. V was pared by 5 bases and J by 7 bases, with 15 bases of the junction left unmatched. Germline V gene lookup returns CDR1 SGHAT and CDR2 FQDESV (reference sequence). The CDR3 contains 17 residues. This CDR3 is CASSDYSSDRDGGELFF. CDR3 nucleotides: TGTGCCAGCAGCGACTACTCCTCGGACAGGGACGGCGGGGAGCTGTTTTTT.

The J gene is TRBJ2-7, the V gene TRBV2; 9 nucleotides line up with TRBD1. V lost 6 bases, J lost 4 bases, and 7 bases stayed unmatched. Germline loops: CDR1 SNHLY, CDR2 FYNNEI. The CDR3 length is 14 residues. The CDR3 loop reads CASRAGTGFYEQYF. The CDR3 DNA reads as TGTGCCAGCAGGGCCGGGACAGGGTTTTACGAGCAGTACTTC.

V is TRBV7-2 and J is TRBJ2-7, with a possible D match to TRBD2 (6 bases). Deletions cut 7 bases from V and 3 bases from J, with 22 bases between. Looked up from germline, CDR1 is SGHTA and CDR2 is FQGNSA. This CDR3 spans 16 amino acids. CDR3 residues: CASTLSGGEGFYEQYF. The DNA for the CDR3 is TGTGCCAGCACCCTTAGCGGAGGCGAGGGGTTCTACGAGCAGTACTTC.

This clone was counted only a few times. The rearrangement links TRBV2 to TRBJ2-3; a possible D gene is TRBD1 (5 bases). The length of the CDR3 is 13 residues. The germline V and J ends were trimmed by 8 bases and 2 bases, with 11 bases remaining between them. The germline V gene encodes CDR1 SNHLY and CDR2 FYNNEI. The CDR3 is CASGRGSTDTQYF. The CDR3 DNA reads as TGTGCCAGCGGTAGGGGATCCACAGATACGCAGTATTTT.

Notes on this clone: One junction end disagrees with the germline gene, perhaps due to a read error. J is TRBJ1-5 and V is TRBV5-1; 11 nucleotides agree with TRBD1. CDR3 length: 14 residues. The germline V gene has CDR1 SGHRS and CDR2 YFSETQ. CDR3: CASSLGQGDQPQHF. The CDR3 DNA is TGCGCCAGCAGTTTGGGACAGGGGGATCAGCCCCAGCATTTT.

V and J are TRBV6-5 and TRBJ1-1; D not resolved. Germline V gene sequence: CDR1 MNHEY, CDR2 SVGAGI. Trimming stripped 2 bases from V and 4 bases from J, with 14 bases between. This CDR3 comprises 15 residues. CDR3 sequence (DNA): TGTGCCAGCAGTTACGGGTTTGGGGAGGGCACTGAAGCTTTCTTT. Translating gives CASSYGFGEGTEAFF.

In its sample, this clone was seen a few times. The genes are TRBV29-1 and TRBJ1-5, with 8 bases fitting TRBD1. This CDR3 is built from 17 residues. CDR1 SQVTM and CDR2 ANQGSEA come from the germline V gene. After removal of 2 bases from V and 5 bases from J, the junction contained 14 bases not matched to a gene. The CDR3 nucleotides are TGCAGCGTTGAAATCCGCCAGGGGGCGCTTGAAGATCAGCCCCAGCATTTT. It specifies CSVEIRQGALEDQPQHF.

This chain joins TRBV4-1 and TRBJ2-6; 7 nucleotides align to TRBD1. CDR1 is MGHRA, CDR2 YSYEKL, per germline. This CDR3 has 16 amino acids. The V and J ends lost 3 bases and 0 bases, in that order; junction bases with no gene match: 2. The CDR3 loop is CASSHWTGSGANVLTF. The CDR3 DNA is TGCGCCAGCAGCCATTGGACAGGCTCTGGGGCCAACGTCCTGACTTTC.

CDR3 nucleotides: TGCGCCAGCAGCCCTGGACAGGGGGAAAAATACGAGCAGTACTTC. Amino acid sequence: CASSPGQGEKYEQYF. The gene calls are TRBV5-1 and TRBJ2-7, with 10 nucleotides matching TRBD1. Germline trimming cut 4 bases from V and 4 bases from J; bases unmatched to any gene: 8. In germline, CDR1 is SGHRS, CDR2 YFSETQ. The CDR3 loop spans 15 amino acids.

The chain joins TRBV9 to TRBJ2-7; 10 bases fit TRBD2. J gave up 0 bases and V 4 bases, and 7 bases lay outside the gene matches. In germline, CDR1 is SGDLS, CDR2 YYNGEE. This CDR3 is built from 16 residues. In nucleotides, the CDR3 is TGTGCCAGCAGCCCTCGGACTAGCGGCCTCTCCTACGAGCAGTACTTC. Encoded protein: CASSPRTSGLSYEQYF.

The rearrangement uses TRBV5-1 and TRBJ1-2, with TRBD1 matching over 8 bases. The CDR3 totals 19 residues. In germline, CDR1 is SGHRS, CDR2 YFSETQ. V shed 2 bases, J shed 2 bases, and the junction held 17 bases outside the gene matches. This chain's CDR3 is CASSFTMLHRTGKNYGYTF. In nucleotides, the CDR3 is TGCGCCAGCAGCTTTACTATGCTTCATAGGACAGGGAAGAACTATGGCTACACCTTC.

The genes are TRBV7-9 and TRBJ1-1, with D perhaps matching TRBD1 (6 bases). V lost 7 bases and J 4 bases, leaving 16 bases between the germline ends. Germline CDR1 and CDR2: SEHNR and FQNEAQ (reference sequence). This CDR3 region has 14 residues. The CDR3: CASTAGTTGTEAFF. Here the CDR3 DNA reads TGTGCCAGCACCGCCGGGACAACGGGCACTGAAGCTTTCTTT.

This clone has a single count. This chain connects TRBV11-2 to TRBJ2-7; the match to TRBD2 covers 9 bases. Germline V gene lookup returns CDR1 SGHAT and CDR2 FQNNGV. The V gene end was trimmed by 2 bases and the J gene end by 0 bases; junction bases not matched to a gene: 8. This CDR3 has 17 amino acids. CDR3 sequence (DNA): TGTGCCAGCAGCTTACTAGCGGGATCTGCTGCCTCCTACGAGCAGTACTTC. This encodes CASSLLAGSAASYEQYF.

The chain carries TRBV28 and TRBJ1-1; no clear D. This CDR3 is 13 amino acids long. Germline V CDR1 and CDR2: MDHEN, SYDVKM. V lost 4 bases, J lost 4 bases, and 10 bases lay in between. The CDR3 reads CASSWRSGTEAFF. The DNA for the CDR3 is TGTGCCAGCAGTTGGCGATCGGGCACTGAAGCTTTCTTT.

The chain uses TRBV30 and TRBJ1-2; the match to TRBD1 covers 12 bases. The CDR3 spans 13 residues. The germline gives CDR1 GTSNPN, CDR2 SVGIG (reference sequence). Unmatched junction bases numbered 3, after V lost 0 bases and J lost 10 bases. The CDR3 DNA reads as TGTGCCTGGAGTGTACTGGGACAGGGGGCCTACACCTTC. Residues: CAWSVLGQGAYTF.